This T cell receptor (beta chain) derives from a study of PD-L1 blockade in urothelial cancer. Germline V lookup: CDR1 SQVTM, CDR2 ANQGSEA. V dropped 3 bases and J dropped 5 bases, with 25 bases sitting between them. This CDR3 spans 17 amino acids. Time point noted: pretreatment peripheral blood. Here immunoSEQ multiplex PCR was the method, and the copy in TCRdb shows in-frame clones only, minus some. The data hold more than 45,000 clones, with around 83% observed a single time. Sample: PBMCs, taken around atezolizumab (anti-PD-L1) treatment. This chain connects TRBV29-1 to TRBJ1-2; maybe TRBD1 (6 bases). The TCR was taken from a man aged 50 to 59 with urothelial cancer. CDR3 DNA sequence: TGCAGCGTTGACGATACGACCCGTATGGGGGCCGGATATGGCTACACCTTC. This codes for CSVDDTTRMGAGYGYTF.